What follows is one T cell receptor (beta chain) and its context. The study recruited people aged about 18 to 90 years across approximately 25 US areas. Participants' own reports of clinical history determined their cohort assignment. The source of the sample is a study of blood T cell repertoires in COVID-19. Study-wide background: Samples representing acute and convalescent COVID-19 were sourced from the United States, Italy and Spain. From T cells, B-cell-depleted T cells, or PBMCs came the material, which was cDNA or gDNA.

The repertoire was sequenced with immunoSEQ multiplex PCR; TCRdb's copy has only in-frame clones and lacks some. The sample shows about 320,000 clones, about 89% of them seen only once. The sample consisted of PBMCs or T cells enriched from blood (not recorded which). The TCR comes from a man in his sixties who had recovered from COVID-19.

The CDR3 loop reads CASSLGLMSSEQYF. The DNA for the CDR3 is TGTGCCAGCAGTTTGGGACTGATGAGTTCCGAGCAGTACTTC. The chain carries TRBV28 and TRBJ2-7; D is perhaps TRBD2 (6 bases). The germline V and J ends were trimmed by 3 bases and 6 bases, with 15 bases remaining between them. Germline CDR1 MDHEN, CDR2 SYDVKM. This CDR3 has 14 amino acids.